A single sample is the source of the 31 T cell receptor beta chains below, sequenced in a study of blood T cell repertoires in COVID-19. Sequencing was performed with immunoSEQ multiplex PCR; in TCRdb, only in-frame clones are kept and a portion is missing. The table shows approximately 210,000 clones, with 85% occurring only once. Sequencing was carried out using peripheral blood. Receptors were obtained from a man aged 55-75 years with COVID-19, enrolled during active disease.

The chain links TRBV28 to TRBJ1-2, with TRBD1 identical over 7 bases. This CDR3 is built from 14 residues. Germline V CDR1 and CDR2: MDHEN, SYDVKM. With 2 bases clipped from V and 4 bases from J, the junction kept 4 bases outside the gene matches. CDR3: CASSLNDRVYGYTF. Here the CDR3 DNA reads TGTGCCAGCAGTTTAAACGACAGGGTCTATGGCTACACCTTC.

This clone has a single count. The chain links TRBV10-3 to TRBJ1-5; D possibly corresponds to TRBD1 (5 bases). The CDR3 totals 15 residues. Germline CDR1 and CDR2: ENHRY and SYGVKD. V was clipped by 4 bases and J by 1 base, with 11 bases between them. CDR3 DNA: TGTGCCATCAGTGCTAAGGGGCAAAGCAATCAGCCCCAGCATTTT. Translated, it gives CAISAKGQSNQPQHF.

V gene TRBV28 combines with J gene TRBJ2-7; 7 bases are shared with TRBD2. CDR3 length: 11 residues. V was pared by 10 bases and J by 6 bases, with 6 bases of the junction left unmatched. From germline, CDR1 is MDHEN and CDR2 SYDVKM. The CDR3 DNA reads as TGTGCCACCGGGGGGTTGCGCGAGCAGTACTTC. Translated: CATGGLREQYF.

This clone occurred once. The V gene is TRBV28, the J gene TRBJ2-7; D gene ambiguous. In germline, CDR1 is MDHEN, CDR2 SYDVKM. The length of the CDR3 is 13 residues. V dropped 6 bases and J dropped 3 bases, with 12 bases sitting between them. This CDR3 reads CASRSTLGYEQYF. The CDR3, as DNA: TGTGCCAGCAGATCAACTCTAGGCTACGAGCAGTACTTC.

V usage is TRBV7-2 and J usage is TRBJ2-4, with 7 bases fitting TRBD1. The CDR3 has 17 amino acids. V was pared by 5 bases and J by 3 bases, with 13 bases of the junction left unmatched. The V gene's germline CDR1 is SGHTA and CDR2 FQGNSA. In nucleotides, the CDR3 is TGTGCCAGCAGCAAACCGAGGACAGGCAGAGACAAAAACATTCAGTACTTC. This encodes CASSKPRTGRDKNIQYF.

The V call is TRBV28, the J call TRBJ1-2, with 7 bases that match TRBD1. Germline loops: CDR1 MDHEN, CDR2 SYDVKM. The CDR3 consists of 13 residues. The junction had 8 bases not matched to a gene; V was cut back by 5 bases and J by 8 bases. CDR3 bases: TGTGCCAGCAGTCCCGGGGACAGTTACGGCTACACCTTC. This translates into CASSPGDSYGYTF.

In this sample, this clone turned up once. The chain couples TRBV6-1 to TRBJ2-7; D might be TRBD2 (6 bases). Germline CDR1 reads MNHNS; CDR2 reads SASEGT. Trimming cost V 3 bases and J 1 base, with 13 bases left between them. The CDR3 has 15 amino acids. The CDR3 DNA is TGTGCCAGCAGTGATCTAGCGCCCCGTTCCTACGAGCAGTACTTC. Translated: CASSDLAPRSYEQYF.

This clone was recorded a few times. The chain is built from TRBV4-3 and TRBJ1-3, with TRBD1 identical over 9 bases. After removal of 0 bases from V and 0 bases from J, the junction contained 0 bases not matched to a gene. CDR1 and CDR2 from the germline V gene are LGHNA and YSLEER. This CDR3 contains 16 residues. The CDR3 DNA sequence: TGCGCCAGCAGCCAAGAGACAGGGGGCTCTGGAAACACCATATATTTT. Residues: CASSQETGGSGNTIYF.

This clone has only one observation. The chain combines TRBV7-9 with TRBJ1-3; D remains unclear. Trimming took off 11 bases at V and 0 bases at J, with 11 bases between the two ends. Germline-derived CDR1 and CDR2 are SEHNR and FQNEAQ (reference sequence). CDR3 length equals 13 residues. Written as DNA, the CDR3 is TGTGCCCACCGGGGAGCCTCTGGAAACACCATATATTTT. Its translation is CAHRGASGNTIYF.

The chain couples TRBV10-1 to TRBJ2-1, with D possibly matching TRBD1 (6 bases). V lost 0 bases, J lost 8 bases, and 11 bases lay in between. The CDR3 extends over 14 amino acids. CDR1 WNHNN and CDR2 SYGVQD come from the germline V gene (reference sequence). CDR3: CASSESGGSDEQFF. The DNA for the CDR3 is TGCGCCAGCAGTGAGTCTGGGGGCAGCGATGAGCAGTTCTTC.

This chain uses TRBV6-5 with TRBJ1-5, with 7 bases that match TRBD1. The V gene's germline CDR1 is MNHEY and CDR2 SVGAGI. The CDR3 is made up of 15 amino acids. Unmatched junction bases numbered 9, after V lost 6 bases and J lost 4 bases. Here the CDR3 reads CASSMDRIGNQPQHF. In DNA, the CDR3 is TGTGCCAGCAGCATGGACAGGATCGGGAATCAGCCCCAGCATTTT.

The V gene is TRBV28, the J gene TRBJ1-2; 7 nucleotides match TRBD1. The V gene end was trimmed by 4 bases and the J gene end by 5 bases; junction bases not matched to a gene: 10. Germline-derived CDR1 and CDR2 are MDHEN and SYDVKM. CDR3 size: 15 residues. In DNA, the CDR3 is TGTGCCAGCAGTTCCGGACAGGCCCGGAGGTATGGCTACACCTTC. Translating gives CASSSGQARRYGYTF.

The DNA of the CDR3 is TGTGCCAGCAACCAGGGGCGTTACAATGAGCAGTTCTTC. It encodes CASNQGRYNEQFF. V is TRBV27 and J is TRBJ2-1; a possible D gene is TRBD1 (6 bases). Trimming pared 7 bases from V and 4 bases from J, leaving 11 bases between. The germline gives CDR1 MNHEY, CDR2 SMNVEV (reference sequence). CDR3 length: 13 amino acids.

J is TRBJ2-7 and V is TRBV14, with 10 bases that match TRBD1. The V gene's germline CDR1 is SGHDN and CDR2 FVKESK. With 4 bases clipped from V and 5 bases from J, the junction kept 8 bases outside the gene matches. The CDR3 runs to 15 residues. This CDR3 reads CASSPRTGGRNEQYF. CDR3 bases: TGTGCCAGCAGCCCCCGGACAGGGGGTAGGAACGAGCAGTACTTC.

The gene calls are TRBV9 and TRBJ2-5; D gene ambiguous. This CDR3 has 15 amino acids. V dropped 0 bases and J dropped 5 bases, with 14 bases sitting between them. Germline V gene data show CDR1 as SGDLS and CDR2 as YYNGEE. The CDR3 sequence is CASSVDSRSQETQYF. In DNA, the CDR3 is TGTGCCAGCAGCGTAGACTCGAGGTCGCAGGAGACCCAGTACTTC.

The chain is built from TRBV7-2 and TRBJ2-7, with 7 bases matching TRBD1. The length of the CDR3 is 14 residues. Germline-derived CDR1 and CDR2 are SGHTA and FQGNSA. V shed 5 bases, J shed 2 bases, and the junction held 6 bases outside the gene matches. Here the CDR3 DNA reads TGTGCCAGCAGCCCGACAGGGTCCCCCTACGAGCAGTACTTC. Its translation is CASSPTGSPYEQYF.

The chain carries TRBV3-1 (or the pseudogene TRBV3-2) and TRBJ1-1; maybe TRBD1 (6 bases). Germline CDR1 LGHDT, CDR2 YNNKEL (reference sequence). V was cut by 3 bases and J by 5 bases, with 13 bases left in between. The CDR3 has 14 amino acids. CDR3 sequence reads: CASSHKQGGTEAFF. The CDR3 DNA reads as TGTGCCAGCAGCCATAAACAGGGCGGGACTGAAGCTTTCTTT.

J is TRBJ1-4 and V is TRBV18; 8 bases fit TRBD1. CDR3 length equals 15 residues. The germline V gene has CDR1 KGHSH and CDR2 LQKENI. Trimming removed 3 bases from V and 8 bases from J; junction bases left unmatched: 8. Here the CDR3 DNA reads TGTGCCAGCTCACCGACGGGACAGGCGGGCGAAAAACTGTTTTTT. This translates into CASSPTGQAGEKLFF.

The chain couples TRBV3-1 (or the pseudogene TRBV3-2) to TRBJ2-2; the D gene is possibly TRBD2 (6 bases). Trimming cost V 8 bases and J 4 bases, with 20 bases left between them. There are 16 residues in the CDR3. The germline V gene encodes CDR1 LGHDT and CDR2 YNNKEL (reference sequence). The CDR3 reads CASQRPWGGGTGELFF. The CDR3 DNA sequence: TGTGCCAGCCAAAGGCCATGGGGAGGAGGCACCGGGGAGCTGTTTTTT.

This rearrangement joins TRBV11-2 to TRBJ2-1, with 12 positions matching TRBD1. The CDR3 is made up of 17 amino acids. V lost 3 bases to trimming and J lost 2 bases; unmatched junction nucleotides: 5. Germline values: CDR1 SGHAT, CDR2 FQNNGV. CDR3 loop: CASSLGQGAWAYNEQFF. Here the CDR3 DNA reads TGTGCCAGCAGCTTGGGACAGGGGGCTTGGGCCTACAATGAGCAGTTCTTC.

This rearrangement joins TRBV5-8 to TRBJ1-1; D gene unclear. Deletions cut 0 bases from V and 6 bases from J, with 3 bases between. Germline-derived CDR1 and CDR2 are SGHTS and YDEGEE. The CDR3 contains 11 residues. The DNA of the CDR3 is TGTGCCAGCAGCTTGGCCGCTGAAGCTTTCTTT. Its protein is CASSLAAEAFF.

The genes are TRBV29-1 and TRBJ1-2, with 7 bases matching TRBD1. V shed 2 bases, J shed 0 bases, and the junction held 0 bases outside the gene matches. This CDR3 has 13 residues. Germline CDR1 SQVTM, CDR2 ANQGSEA. CDR3 residues: CSVETGANYGYTF. Here the CDR3 DNA reads TGCAGCGTTGAAACAGGGGCTAACTATGGCTACACCTTC.

The chain carries TRBV20-1 and TRBJ1-2; D remains unclear. Germline V gene sequence: CDR1 DFQATT, CDR2 SNEGSKA (reference sequence). This CDR3 has 11 amino acids. V lost 5 bases to trimming and J lost 2 bases, with 6 bases between them. For the CDR3, the DNA is TGCAGTGCTGTCTTAAACTATGGCTACACCTTC. This gives the protein CSAVLNYGYTF.

In regard to this clone: Other DNA sequences in this sample translate to the same CDR3. The rearrangement joins TRBV7-9 to TRBJ2-1; a possible D gene is TRBD1 (5 bases). With 1 base removed from V and 5 bases from J, the gap between germline ends came to 6 bases. The CDR3 has 13 amino acids. Germline V lookup: CDR1 SEHNR, CDR2 FQNEAQ (reference sequence). For the CDR3, the DNA is TGTGCCAGCAGCTTAGGACAGCACAATGAGCAGTTCTTC. Encoded protein: CASSLGQHNEQFF.

About this clone: The same CDR3 is also encoded by other DNA sequences in this sample. The rearrangement links TRBV5-1 to TRBJ2-7; a possible D gene is TRBD2 (6 bases). Germline values: CDR1 SGHRS, CDR2 YFSETQ. Trimming took off 0 bases at V and 6 bases at J, with 22 bases between the two ends. This CDR3 has 17 residues. The CDR3 DNA is TGCGCCAGCAGCTTGGGTGTAGCGTGGAGGGCTGGAACCGAGCAGTACTTC. This encodes CASSLGVAWRAGTEQYF.

The CDR3 DNA reads as TGTGCCAGCAGCTTAGCTGGCCCAGATACGCAGTATTTT. It specifies CASSLAGPDTQYF. This rearrangement joins TRBV7-8 to TRBJ2-3; D not certain. This CDR3 spans 13 amino acids. V was pared by 0 bases and J by 4 bases, with 5 bases between. Germline values: CDR1 SGHVS, CDR2 FQNEAQ.

The chain combines TRBV7-2 with TRBJ1-1; D is perhaps TRBD1 (6 bases). The V and J ends lost 4 bases and 1 base respectively, with 13 bases between them. Germline CDR1 SGHTA, CDR2 FQGNSA. This CDR3 has 15 amino acids. The CDR3 nucleotides read TGTGCCAGCAGCTCGTGGGGGGGCTCGAACACTGAAGCTTTCTTT. Translation: CASSSWGGSNTEAFF. Complete variable domain (other parts from reference TRBV7-2 and TRBJ1-1): GAGVSQSPSNKVTEKGKDVELRCDPISGHTALYWYRQSLGQGLEFLIYFQGNSAPDKSGLPSDRFSAERTGGSVSTLTIQRTQQEDSAVYLCASSSWGGSNTEAFFGQGTRLTVV.

This chain joins TRBV12-3 or TRBV12-4 and TRBJ1-1, with a weak D call TRBD1 (5 bases). V shed 4 bases and J shed 10 bases, with 10 bases lying between them. The length of the CDR3 is 11 residues. The CDR3 loop is CASSSRVIAFF. CDR3 DNA: TGTGCCAGCAGTTCCAGGGTGATAGCTTTCTTT.

Remarks on this clone: Other nucleotide sequences in the sample specify the same CDR3. The rearrangement joins TRBV5-8 to TRBJ1-5; D is perhaps TRBD1 (5 bases). Germline CDR1 SGHTS, CDR2 YDEGEE. V was trimmed by 3 bases and J by 6 bases, leaving 7 bases between them. This CDR3 has 12 amino acids. CDR3 region: CASSWGGQPQHF. The CDR3 nucleotides read TGTGCCAGCAGCTGGGGGGGTCAGCCCCAGCATTTT.

With respect to this clone: Other DNA sequences in the same sample also yield this CDR3. V is TRBV7-2 and J is TRBJ2-1; 9 bases map to TRBD1. With 2 bases clipped from V and 5 bases from J, the junction kept 1 base outside the gene matches. The CDR3 is 14 amino acids. Germline assignment: CDR1 SGHTA and CDR2 FQGNSA. CDR3 bases: TGTGCCAGCAGCTTATGGACAGGGGACAATGAGCAGTTCTTC. Translation: CASSLWTGDNEQFF.

The chain couples TRBV24-1 to TRBJ2-5, with 9 bases matching TRBD1. The trim removed 4 bases at V and 1 base at J, leaving 6 bases unmatched. The germline gives CDR1 KGHDR, CDR2 SFDVKD. The CDR3 covers 16 residues. Here the CDR3 DNA reads TGTGCCACCAGTGAAGAAGGGACAGGGCTCCAAGAGACCCAGTACTTC. This encodes CATSEEGTGLQETQYF.